These 9 T cell receptor beta chains originate from one sample sequenced in a study of metastatic and nonmetastatic thyroid tumors. No treatment had been given to any patient before thyroid surgery. TCRdb reanalyzed the PCR reads via MiXCR. The table records around 45,000 clones, roughly 4% of them present only once. Sequenced: blood. The receptors stem from a female donor with papillary thyroid cancer or a benign thyroid nodule (not recorded which). Some clones in this sample may be carry-over from other donors' samples.

V gene TRBV6-2 or TRBV6-3 combines with J gene TRBJ2-3, with TRBD2 identical over 9 bases. CDR3 length: 16 residues. Germline CDR1 is MNHEY and CDR2 is SVGEGT. J lost 3 bases, V lost 6 bases, and 10 bases had no gene match. This chain's CDR3 is CASSRDGAGGTDTQYF. CDR3 sequence (DNA): TGTGCCAGCAGCCGCGATGGGGCGGGGGGGACAGATACGCAGTATTTT.

With respect to this clone: In the same sample, other DNA sequences code for this CDR3. The chain couples TRBV20-1 to TRBJ1-2; D is uncertain. The V end lost 0 bases, the J end lost 4 bases, and 15 bases lay between the germline ends. CDR3 length: 15 amino acids. The germline V gene has CDR1 DFQATT and CDR2 SNEGSKA (reference sequence). The CDR3: CSARDWGGGSYGYTF. Written as DNA, the CDR3 is TGCAGTGCTAGAGATTGGGGTGGTGGGAGCTATGGCTACACCTTC.

This clone has more than one count but fewer than ten. The chain couples TRBV4-1 to TRBJ2-1; 9 bases align to TRBD2. Germline assignment: CDR1 MGHRA and CDR2 YSYEKL. The CDR3 totals 18 residues. V dropped 3 bases and J dropped 4; count of bases not matched to a gene: 13. This CDR3 reads CASSQAPVSSGIYNEQFF. The CDR3 DNA reads as TGCGCCAGCAGCCAGGCGCCTGTTTCTAGCGGGATATACAATGAGCAGTTCTTC.

This clone was recorded at least ten times. This clone may be a read error of a much larger clone one base away. The chain employs TRBV20-1 and TRBJ2-1; D may be TRBD2 (6 bases). The CDR3 totals 13 residues. From germline, CDR1 is DFQATT and CDR2 SNEGSKA (reference sequence). Trimming cost V 2 bases and J 8 bases, with 13 bases left between them. The CDR3 DNA reads TGCAGTGCTAGACTGGGGGGTATGGATGAGCAGTTCTTC. It translates to CSARLGGMDEQFF.

There are many counts of this clone. The chain uses TRBV13 and TRBJ1-6; a possible D gene is TRBD1 (6 bases). The CDR3 has 15 residues. The V gene's germline CDR1 is PRHDT and CDR2 FYEKMQ (reference sequence). Trimming took 4 bases from V and 9 from J, leaving 16 bases between them. The CDR3 DNA sequence: TGTGCCAGCAGCTCGACCGAAGGGGGGGGTTCACCCCTCCACTTT. Protein product: CASSSTEGGGSPLHF.

CDR3: CASSLAIKAGVGYTF. As DNA, the CDR3 is TGTGCCAGCAGCTTAGCGATCAAGGCAGGGGTTGGCTACACCTTC. The rearrangement uses TRBV7-2 and TRBJ1-2; D perhaps matches TRBD1 (6 bases). CDR1 SGHTA and CDR2 FQGNSA come from the germline V gene. This CDR3 is built from 15 residues. V was clipped by 0 bases and J by 7 bases, with 15 bases between them.

The rearrangement links TRBV15 to TRBJ1-1; no firm D call. Trimming pared 2 bases from V and 3 bases from J, leaving 7 bases between. Germline V gene data show CDR1 as LNHNV and CDR2 as YYDKDF (reference sequence). This CDR3 has 13 amino acids. This CDR3 reads CATSRILHTEAFF. In DNA, the CDR3 is TGTGCCACCAGCAGAATTCTCCACACTGAAGCTTTCTTT.

This clone came up many times. The CDR3: CASSWTPWSYEQYF. The CDR3 DNA sequence: TGTGCCAGCAGTTGGACACCCTGGTCCTACGAGCAGTACTTC. The chain joins TRBV6-1 to TRBJ2-7; D perhaps matches TRBD1 (5 bases). Trimming took 5 bases from V and 1 from J, leaving 12 bases between them. CDR1 and CDR2 from the germline V gene are MNHNS and SASEGT. This CDR3 spans 14 amino acids.

The V call is TRBV27, the J call TRBJ1-5; unclear D gene. The ends were cut back, 2 bases at V and 9 bases at J, with 17 bases in the middle. Germline V gene data show CDR1 as MNHEY and CDR2 as SMNVEV (reference sequence). The CDR3 covers 15 residues. The chain's CDR3 is CASSLTQESGVPQHF. The CDR3 coding sequence is TGTGCCAGCAGTTTAACCCAGGAAAGCGGTGTGCCCCAGCATTTT.